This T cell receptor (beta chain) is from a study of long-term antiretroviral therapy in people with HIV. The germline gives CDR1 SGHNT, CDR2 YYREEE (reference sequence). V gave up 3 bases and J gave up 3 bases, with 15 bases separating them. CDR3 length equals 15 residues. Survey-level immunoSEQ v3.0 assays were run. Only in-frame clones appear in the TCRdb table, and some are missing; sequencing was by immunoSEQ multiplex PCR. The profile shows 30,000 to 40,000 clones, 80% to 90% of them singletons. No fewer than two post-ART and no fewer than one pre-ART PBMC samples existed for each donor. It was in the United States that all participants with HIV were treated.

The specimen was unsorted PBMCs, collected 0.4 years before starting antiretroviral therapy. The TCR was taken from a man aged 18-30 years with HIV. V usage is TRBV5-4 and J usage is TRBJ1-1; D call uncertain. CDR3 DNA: TGTGCCAGCAGCTCCCCCTATGGAAGGGACACTGAAGCTTTCTTT. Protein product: CASSSPYGRDTEAFF.